Below are 23 T cell receptor beta chains sequenced from a single sample in a study of T cells in Graves' hyperthyroidism and ophthalmopathy. Amplified regions were TCR beta CDR3 sequences from RNA transcripts. First-round RT-PCR of the TCR CDR3 relied on the HTBI primer set. MiXCR was run by TCRdb on the multiplex PCR reads, yielding one entry per CDR3 protein. The data show about 420,000 distinct CDR3 sequences, more than 15% seen once. The sequencing sample was made of blood. The receptors were gathered from a woman between 18 and 29 years old with Graves' hyperthyroidism.

This chain connects TRBV5-4 to TRBJ2-5; D gene unclear. Per germline, CDR1 SGHNT and CDR2 YYREEE (reference sequence). Trimming stripped 2 bases from V and 6 bases from J, with 5 bases between. The CDR3 sequence is 11 residues long. This chain's CDR3 is CASSFQQTQYF. The CDR3 DNA follows: TGTGCCAGCAGCTTCCAGCAGACCCAGTACTTC.

The chain employs TRBV4-1 and TRBJ1-4; 7 nucleotides agree with TRBD1. The CDR3 has 15 residues. The J segment lost 10 bases and the V segment lost 4 bases, leaving 12 bases of the junction unmatched. CDR1 and CDR2 (germline): MGHRA, YSYEKL. CDR3 bases: TGCGCCAGCAGCCTCAGCGACAGGGATCGAGGAAAACTGTTTTTT. Protein product: CASSLSDRDRGKLFF.

The chain employs TRBV3-1 and TRBJ2-2; no firm D call. Trimming took 6 bases from V and 4 from J, leaving 18 bases between them. The CDR3 contains 16 residues. CDR1 is LGHDT, CDR2 YNNKEL, per germline (reference sequence). The DNA of the CDR3 is TGTGCCAGCAGTCGCACAGATAGAACGAGCACCGGGGAGCTGTTTTTT. Its protein is CASSRTDRTSTGELFF.

This clonotype has only a few counts. The chain recombines TRBV4-3 with TRBJ2-5, with 8 positions matching TRBD2. V lost 0 bases, J lost 5 bases, and 8 bases stayed unmatched. Germline CDR1 and CDR2: LGHNA and YSLEER. The CDR3 loop spans 16 amino acids. The CDR3 coding sequence is TGCGCCAGCAGCCAAGATGGGCCGGGGGGGCCGGAGACCCAGTACTTC. Amino acids: CASSQDGPGGPETQYF.

The chain recombines TRBV19 with TRBJ1-1, with D maybe TRBD1 (6 bases). Germline values: CDR1 LNHDA, CDR2 SQIVND (reference sequence). With 3 bases removed from V and 1 base from J, the gap between germline ends came to 12 bases. The CDR3 covers 15 residues. The CDR3 DNA sequence: TGTGCCAGTAGTATGGACAGAATGACGAACACTGAAGCTTTCTTT. Encoded protein: CASSMDRMTNTEAFF.

This clonotype came up many times. The chain recombines TRBV11-2 with TRBJ1-1; D uncertain. V shed 0 bases and J shed 0 bases, with 20 bases lying between them. This CDR3 has 19 residues. The germline V gene has CDR1 SGHAT and CDR2 FQNNGV. CDR3 loop: CASSLDQRLNKPLNTEAFF. CDR3 nucleotide sequence: TGTGCCAGCAGCTTAGATCAACGCCTGAACAAGCCCCTGAACACTGAAGCTTTCTTT.

This clonotype was seen more than once but under ten times. The CDR3 DNA follows: TGTGCCAGCAGTTTAAGACAGGGAATCTACGAGCAGTACTTC. Protein product: CASSLRQGIYEQYF. The V call is TRBV27, the J call TRBJ2-7; TRBD1 agrees at 7 bases. The CDR3 has 14 residues. From germline, CDR1 is MNHEY and CDR2 SMNVEV (reference sequence). J lost 3 bases, V lost 2 bases, and 4 bases had no gene match.

The chain links TRBV5-1 to TRBJ2-3, with D possibly matching TRBD1 (6 bases). Germline V gene lookup returns CDR1 SGHRS and CDR2 YFSETQ. CDR3 length: 16 residues. The ends were cut back, 3 bases at V and 0 bases at J, with 14 bases in the middle. CDR3 sequence (DNA): TGCGCCAGCAGCTCTCGGACAGCGATAAGCACAGATACGCAGTATTTT. Protein product: CASSSRTAISTDTQYF. Using reference TRBV5-1 and TRBJ2-3 for the parts outside the CDR3, the full variable domain is KAGVTQTPRYLIKTRGQQVTLSCSPISGHRSVSWYQQTPGQGLQFLFEYFSETQRNKGNFPGRFSGRQFSNSRSEMNVSTLELGDSALYLCASSSRTAISTDTQYFGPGTRLTVL.

This clonotype showed up just a few times. This chain links TRBV6-5 with TRBJ1-2; D perhaps matches TRBD1 (6 bases). Germline CDR1 MNHEY, CDR2 SVGAGI. The CDR3 is made up of 15 amino acids. The V end was cut by 4 bases, the J end by 3 bases, with 15 bases between. CDR3 sequence (DNA): TGTGCCAGCAGTTTAGCGTACCGACAGGACTATGGCTACACCTTC. This translates into CASSLAYRQDYGYTF.

There are many counts of this clonotype. The chain links TRBV13 to TRBJ2-1; 9 bases map to TRBD2. The CDR3 is 17 residues long. V was pared by 4 bases and J by 5 bases, with 12 bases of the junction left unmatched. From germline, CDR1 is PRHDT and CDR2 FYEKMQ (reference sequence). Here the CDR3 reads CASSSTESGRLNNEQFF. CDR3 in DNA: TGTGCCAGCAGCTCGACCGAAAGCGGGAGGTTGAACAATGAGCAGTTCTTC.

The sample holds a few counts of this clonotype. The chain links TRBV6-2 or TRBV6-3 to TRBJ2-3; no clear D. Trimming pared 6 bases from V and 2 bases from J, leaving 15 bases between. This CDR3 is built from 15 residues. Germline-derived CDR1 and CDR2 are MNHEY and SVGEGT. Here the CDR3 DNA reads TGTGCCAGCAGCGAACGGGCAGGACCCACAGATACGCAGTATTTT. Translated, it gives CASSERAGPTDTQYF.

At least ten counts were recorded for this clonotype. The chain recombines TRBV12-3 or TRBV12-4 with TRBJ1-1; D uncertain. V lost 5 bases and J 6 bases, leaving 19 bases between the germline ends. The CDR3 is 15 residues long. The CDR3 coding sequence is TGTGCCAGCAGTCTTGTGGCCGCTGGAAGAGCTGAAGCTTTCTTT. Amino acid sequence: CASSLVAAGRAEAFF.

V usage is TRBV4-1 and J usage is TRBJ2-3, with TRBD2 matching over 8 bases. V shed 5 bases and J 0 bases; nucleotides not matched to a gene: 19. In germline, CDR1 is MGHRA, CDR2 YSYEKL. CDR3 length equals 20 residues. The DNA for the CDR3 is TGCGCCAGCAGCTTGCCGATCAAGTCGGGGACTAGGTCAAGCACAGATACGCAGTATTTT. This translates into CASSLPIKSGTRSSTDTQYF.

This clonotype came up many times. The chain employs TRBV11-2 and TRBJ2-7, with 11 bases identical to TRBD1. Germline-derived CDR1 and CDR2 are SGHAT and FQNNGV. Trimming cost V 3 bases and J 1 base; bases outside gene matches: 5. The CDR3 loop spans 16 amino acids. The CDR3 nucleotides are TGTGCCAGCAGCTTGGACAGGGGGCGTAATTCCTACGAGCAGTACTTC. Translated: CASSLDRGRNSYEQYF.

This clonotype has a handful of counts. This chain joins TRBV2 and TRBJ2-2, with unresolved D. The CDR3 is 13 residues long. Trimming left V 4 bases short and J 2 bases short, with 5 bases between. The germline V gene has CDR1 SNHLY and CDR2 FYNNEI. For the CDR3, the DNA is TGTGCCAGCAGTGTACTCAACACCGGGGAGCTGTTTTTT. Its protein product is CASSVLNTGELFF.

There are a few counts of this clonotype. The chain combines TRBV9 with TRBJ2-5; D might be TRBD2 (5 bases). Trimming pared 4 bases from V and 5 bases from J, leaving 18 bases between. The germline CDR1 and CDR2 sequences are SGDLS and YYNGEE. The CDR3 totals 15 residues. The CDR3 bases are TGTGCCAGCAGCCACGGACTGGAGATGGGGGAGACCCAGTACTTC. The encoded protein is CASSHGLEMGETQYF. Together with reference TRBV9 and TRBJ2-5, the CDR3 gives the full variable domain: DSGVTQTPKHLITATGQRVTLRCSPRSGDLSVYWYQQSLDQGLQFLIQYYNGEERAKGNILERFSAQQFPDLHSELNLSSLELGDSALYFCASSHGLEMGETQYFGPGTRLLVL.

This clonotype appeared many times. The chain combines TRBV20-1 with TRBJ2-7; D unclear. V lost 3 bases and J 2 bases, leaving 14 bases between the germline ends. The length of the CDR3 is 14 residues. CDR1 DFQATT and CDR2 SNEGSKA come from the germline V gene (reference sequence). The CDR3 reads CSASEPDLAYEQYF. The DNA for the CDR3 is TGCAGTGCTAGTGAACCAGATTTAGCCTACGAGCAGTACTTC.

Comments on this clonotype: This could be a read error, since a much larger clone is one nucleotide away. A read error is likely, as this CDR3 ends without the conserved phenylalanine or tryptophan. The chain couples TRBV28 to TRBJ2-7; a weak D match, TRBD2 (5 bases). This CDR3 contains 16 residues. Trimming removed 1 base from V and 6 bases from J, with 19 bases in between. Germline V gene lookup returns CDR1 MDHEN and CDR2 SYDVKM. CDR3 in amino acids: CASSLLARTRGAEQYI. The CDR3 DNA is TGTGCCAGCAGTTTATTAGCCCGGACTCGGGGTGCCGAGCAGTACATC.

Ten or more counts support this clonotype. The chain recombines TRBV2 with TRBJ2-2, with TRBD2 as a possible D gene (5 bases). The germline V gene has CDR1 SNHLY and CDR2 FYNNEI. The V end was cut by 4 bases, the J end by 2 bases, with 8 bases between. There are 14 residues in the CDR3. The DNA for the CDR3 is TGTGCCAGCAGTGGATCTAGCAACACCGGGGAGCTGTTTTTT. This codes for CASSGSSNTGELFF.

This chain connects TRBV6-1 to TRBJ1-5, with TRBD1 as a possible D gene (6 bases). CDR1 is MNHNS and CDR2 is SASEGT in the germline V gene. Trimming shortened V by 7 bases and J by 7 bases, and 14 bases separated the two germline ends. The CDR3 sequence is 13 residues long. CDR3 loop: CASTQGGGQPQHF. Here the CDR3 DNA reads TGTGCCAGCACCCAGGGAGGGGGACAGCCCCAGCATTTT.

This clonotype occurred a few times. A much larger clone differs by one base, so this may be a read error. The rearrangement uses TRBV20-1 and TRBJ1-1; TRBD1 matches 7 bases. Looked up from germline, CDR1 is DFQATT and CDR2 is SNEGSKA (reference sequence). The CDR3 runs to 14 residues. The V and J ends lost 5 bases and 3 bases, in that order; junction bases with no gene match: 9. The CDR3 nucleotides are TGCAGTGCTTCCCCTGGACAGGCTCACACTGAAGCTTTCTTT. Protein sequence: CSASPGQAHTEAFF.

This clonotype was observed a handful of times. The chain recombines TRBV27 with TRBJ2-1, with 8 bases that match TRBD1. The trim removed 9 bases at V and 4 bases at J, leaving 2 bases unmatched. Germline V gives CDR1 MNHEY, CDR2 SMNVEV (reference sequence). CDR3 length: 12 amino acids. In DNA, the CDR3 is TGTGCCAGTCGGACAGGGTACAATGAGCAGTTCTTC. Translation: CASRTGYNEQFF.

This clonotype was found a few times. A much larger clonotype is one base distant, so this may be a read error. Because the CDR3 is missing its conserved closing phenylalanine or tryptophan, this is likely a read error. The chain recombines TRBV27 with TRBJ1-6, with TRBD1 matching over 9 bases. The junction had 8 bases not matched to a gene; V was cut back by 5 bases and J by 6 bases. Germline values: CDR1 MNHEY, CDR2 SMNVEV (reference sequence). This CDR3 is 16 amino acids long. The CDR3 here is CASSASQGAGNSPLHL. The DNA for the CDR3 is TGTGCCAGCAGTGCGTCACAGGGGGCTGGTAATTCACCCCTCCACCTT.